Following are 19 T cell receptor beta chains from one sample sequenced in a study of shared clonotypes between healthy human individuals. Measured with immunoSEQ multiplex PCR; TCRdb has only the in-frame clones, and not every one. This sample carries some 300,000 clones, over 70% of them seen once, and the ten largest clones take 10%. Sequenced: memory CD4+ T cells sorted from blood. The subset denotes: CD45RA-negative fraction. These receptors came from a man between 25 and 39 years old in good health.

This sequence joins TRBV2 and TRBJ2-4; a weak D match, TRBD1 (6 bases). Germline CDR1 and CDR2: SNHLY and FYNNEI. The CDR3 runs 15 residues. Trimming cost V 4 bases and J 2 bases, with 12 bases left between them. CDR3 sequence (DNA): TGTGCCAGCAGTGCACAGGGTGTAACCAAAAACATTCAGTACTTC. It yields the protein CASSAQGVTKNIQYF.

V is TRBV19 and J is TRBJ1-1; D is possibly TRBD1 (5 bases). Trimming removed 7 bases at V and 3 bases at J, with 15 bases between. Germline V gene lookup returns CDR1 LNHDA and CDR2 SQIVND (reference sequence). This CDR3 spans 14 amino acids. The CDR3 region is CASNTGLEYTEAFF. CDR3 bases: TGTGCCAGTAACACGGGACTTGAGTACACTGAAGCTTTCTTT.

The V call is TRBV28, the J call TRBJ2-7, with D possibly being TRBD1 (6 bases). V lost 6 bases and J lost 0, with 12 bases in between. The CDR3 has 14 residues. Germline V lookup: CDR1 MDHEN, CDR2 SYDVKM. Written as DNA, the CDR3 is TGTGCCAGCAGGTTAGGACAGTCCTCCTACGAGCAGTACTTC. Protein: CASRLGQSSYEQYF.

This clone was recorded only once. The genes are TRBV28 and TRBJ1-1; D is unresolved. V lost 7 bases to trimming and J lost 8 bases, with 20 bases between them. The CDR3 contains 14 residues. Germline loops: CDR1 MDHEN, CDR2 SYDVKM. The CDR3 loop reads CASTLPGEQKEAFF. As DNA, the CDR3 is TGTGCCAGCACCCTGCCCGGGGAGCAAAAAGAAGCTTTCTTT.

This sequence joins TRBV7-8 and TRBJ2-2, with TRBD1 matching 8 bases. Germline assignment: CDR1 SGHVS and CDR2 FQNEAQ. The ends lost 1 base at V and 6 bases at J; junction bases unmatched: 10. The length of the CDR3 is 17 residues. The chain's CDR3 is CASSLVPGQVIAGELFF. The CDR3 region has the DNA TGTGCCAGCAGCTTAGTCCCGGGACAGGTGATTGCCGGGGAGCTGTTTTTT.

This CDR3 reads CASSYGGLYQPQHF. The CDR3, as DNA: TGTGCCAGCTCATACGGGGGGCTCTATCAGCCCCAGCATTTT. The genes are TRBV18 and TRBJ1-5, with a weak D call TRBD1 (6 bases). This CDR3 has 14 amino acids. Trimming pared 5 bases from V and 5 bases from J, leaving 13 bases between. Germline-derived CDR1 and CDR2 are KGHSH and LQKENI.

The table lists this clone with a count of one. V gene TRBV28 combines with J gene TRBJ2-7; no definite D call. V was pared by 3 bases and J by 1 base, with 19 bases between. The CDR3 length is 17 residues. Germline V gene lookup returns CDR1 MDHEN and CDR2 SYDVKM. For the CDR3, the DNA is TGTGCCAGCAGTTTTTTAACGTCCCCCCTGCTGTCCTACGAGCAGTACTTC. Protein sequence: CASSFLTSPLLSYEQYF.

The chain uses TRBV12-5 and TRBJ2-5; 9 bases are shared with TRBD1. CDR3 length: 14 amino acids. Germline V CDR1 and CDR2: LGHNT, FRNRAP. V lost 6 bases and J lost 5; bases outside the gene matches: 7. CDR3 region: CASGPDRGVETQYF. The CDR3 nucleotides read TGTGCTAGTGGCCCGGACAGGGGAGTGGAGACCCAGTACTTC.

This chain links TRBV9 with TRBJ2-2; weak D call: TRBD2 (5 bases). Trimming took 4 bases from V and 7 from J, leaving 14 bases between them. Germline loops: CDR1 SGDLS, CDR2 YYNGEE. The CDR3 covers 14 residues. The DNA for the CDR3 is TGTGCCAGCAGCCAACTGCCGGGAATCGGGGAGCTGTTTTTT. Amino acid sequence: CASSQLPGIGELFF.

As concerns this clone: A read error is the likely source, as a far larger clone sits one nucleotide away. The chain's CDR3 is CASRFTGGHYNEQFF. The CDR3 DNA reads TGTGCCAGTAGATTCACGGGAGGTCACTACAATGAGCAGTTCTTC. The rearrangement joins TRBV19 to TRBJ2-1; 7 nucleotides match TRBD2. With V trimmed by 6 bases and J by 3 bases, 8 bases remained unmatched. This CDR3 is built from 15 residues. Per germline, CDR1 LNHDA and CDR2 SQIVND (reference sequence).

The V and J genes are TRBV30 and TRBJ2-3; 8 bases map to TRBD2. The V gene end was trimmed by 3 bases and the J gene end by 2 bases; junction bases not matched to a gene: 7. CDR1 is GTSNPN, CDR2 SVGIG, per germline (reference sequence). CDR3 length: 15 amino acids. The DNA for the CDR3 is TGTGCCTGGAGCTTCAGTAGCGGGGCCACAGATACGCAGTATTTT. Encoded protein: CAWSFSSGATDTQYF.

This clone was detected a few times. V is TRBV20-1 and J is TRBJ1-2; D unresolved. Per germline, CDR1 DFQATT and CDR2 SNEGSKA (reference sequence). The V gene lost 6 bases and the J gene lost 8 bases, with 13 bases spanning the gap. This CDR3 has 11 amino acids. The CDR3 region is CSATEYEGYTF. For the CDR3, the DNA is TGCAGTGCAACCGAGTACGAGGGCTACACCTTC.

This rearrangement joins TRBV11-2 to TRBJ2-1, with 12 bases lining up with TRBD2. Losses at the gene ends were 3 bases for V and 5 bases for J; bases not matched to a gene: 2. The V gene's germline CDR1 is SGHAT and CDR2 FQNNGV. The CDR3 extends over 15 amino acids. The CDR3 region is CASSFGLAGNNEQFF. DNA for the CDR3: TGTGCCAGCAGCTTTGGACTAGCGGGGAACAATGAGCAGTTCTTC.

Turning to this clone: This sample includes further DNA sequences coding for the same CDR3. The J gene is TRBJ2-3, the V gene TRBV28; TRBD2 is a possible D gene (6 bases). The CDR3 contains 15 residues. Germline values: CDR1 MDHEN, CDR2 SYDVKM. The V and J ends lost 2 bases and 0 bases respectively, with 9 bases between them. The CDR3 here is CASSLAGTSTDTQYF. The CDR3 DNA sequence: TGTGCCAGCAGTTTAGCCGGGACTAGCACAGATACGCAGTATTTT. The variable domain in full, completed from reference TRBV28 and TRBJ2-3, reads DVKVTQSSRYLVKRTGEKVFLECVQDMDHENMFWYRQDPGLGLRLIYFSYDVKMKEKGDIPEGYSVSREKKERFSLILESASTNQTSMYLCASSLAGTSTDTQYFGPGTRLTVL.

This CDR3 is CASSEGTSGSSEQFF. CDR3 bases: TGTGCCAGCAGCGAGGGGACTAGCGGGAGTAGTGAGCAGTTCTTC. The chain links TRBV9 to TRBJ2-1, with 14 bases matching TRBD2. The CDR3 runs 15 residues. Per the germline V gene, CDR1 is SGDLS and CDR2 is YYNGEE. V shed 3 bases and J 9 bases; nucleotides not matched to a gene: 5.

The V call is TRBV5-1, the J call TRBJ2-7, with D hard to call. The CDR3 has 14 amino acids. V dropped 0 bases and J dropped 3 bases, with 10 bases sitting between them. The germline gives CDR1 SGHRS, CDR2 YFSETQ. CDR3 sequence: CASSLAYGDYEQYF. For the CDR3, the DNA is TGCGCCAGCAGCTTGGCCTATGGGGACTACGAGCAGTACTTC.

The chain has TRBV5-5 and TRBJ2-3, with 11 bases that match TRBD1. Germline CDR1 and CDR2: SGHKS and YYEKEE (reference sequence). The CDR3 totals 16 residues. With V trimmed by 4 bases and J by 5 bases, 9 bases remained unmatched. This chain's CDR3 is CASSPGDRGTVDTQYF. CDR3 coding DNA: TGTGCCAGCAGCCCGGGGGACAGGGGGACGGTAGATACGCAGTATTTT.

In its sample, this clone was seen once. The chain links TRBV27 to TRBJ2-7; D is undetermined. Between the trimmed V and J ends, which lost 11 bases and 2 bases, there was a span of 7 bases. Germline V gives CDR1 MNHEY, CDR2 SMNVEV (reference sequence). This CDR3 contains 10 residues. The CDR3 DNA follows: TGTGCCCTGAGTACCTACGAGCAGTACTTC. This sequence encodes CALSTYEQYF.

The chain combines TRBV9 with TRBJ2-5; D tentatively reads TRBD1 or TRBD2 (5 bases each). This CDR3 is 15 amino acids long. The V gene lost 3 bases and the J gene lost 1 base, with 13 bases spanning the gap. Germline values: CDR1 SGDLS, CDR2 YYNGEE. CDR3 region: CASSAGRITQETQYF. CDR3 DNA: TGTGCCAGCAGCGCGGGACGGATCACCCAAGAGACCCAGTACTTC.